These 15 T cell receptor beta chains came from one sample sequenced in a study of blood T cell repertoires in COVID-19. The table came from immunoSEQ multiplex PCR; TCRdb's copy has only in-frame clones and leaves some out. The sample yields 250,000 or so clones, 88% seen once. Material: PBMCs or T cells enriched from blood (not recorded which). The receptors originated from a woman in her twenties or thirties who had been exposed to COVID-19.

CDR3 in amino acids: CASSLQDLYEQYF. The CDR3 region has the DNA TGTGCCAGCAGCCTCCAGGACTTGTACGAGCAGTACTTC. This sequence joins TRBV11-3 and TRBJ2-7, with TRBD2 as a possible D gene (5 bases). Deletions cut 5 bases from V and 4 bases from J, with 12 bases between. The CDR3 extends over 13 amino acids. The germline V gene encodes CDR1 SGHNT and CDR2 YENEEA.

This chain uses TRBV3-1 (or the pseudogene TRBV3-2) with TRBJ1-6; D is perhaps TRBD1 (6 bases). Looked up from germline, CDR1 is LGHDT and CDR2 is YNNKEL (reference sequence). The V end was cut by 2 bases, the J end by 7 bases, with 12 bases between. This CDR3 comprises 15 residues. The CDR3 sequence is CASSQPGTRNSPLHF. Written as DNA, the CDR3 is TGTGCCAGCAGCCAACCCGGGACAAGAAATTCACCCCTCCACTTT.

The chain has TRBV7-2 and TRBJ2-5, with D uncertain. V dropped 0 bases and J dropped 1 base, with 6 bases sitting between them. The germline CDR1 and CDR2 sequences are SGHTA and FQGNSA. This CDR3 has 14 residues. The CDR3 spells CASSLAPLQETQYF. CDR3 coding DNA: TGTGCCAGCAGCTTAGCCCCCCTCCAAGAGACCCAGTACTTC.

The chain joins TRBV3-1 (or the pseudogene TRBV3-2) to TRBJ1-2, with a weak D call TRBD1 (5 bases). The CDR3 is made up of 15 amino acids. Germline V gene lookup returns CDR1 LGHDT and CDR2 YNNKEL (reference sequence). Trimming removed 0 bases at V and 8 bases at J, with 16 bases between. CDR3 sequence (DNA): TGTGCCAGCAGCCAAGACCTCTCAGGGCCAGGGGGCTACACCTTC. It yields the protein CASSQDLSGPGGYTF.

CDR3 in DNA: TGCGCCAGCAGCCTGACTAGCGGGAAGGATGAGGAGACCCAGTACTTC. This sequence encodes CASSLTSGKDEETQYF. This rearrangement joins TRBV5-1 to TRBJ2-5; 11 bases are a match to TRBD2. The length of the CDR3 is 16 residues. The ends lost 4 bases at V and 5 bases at J; junction bases unmatched: 10. Germline CDR1 reads SGHRS; CDR2 reads YFSETQ. The variable domain in full, with the rest retrieved from reference TRBV5-1 and TRBJ2-5, is KAGVTQTPRYLIKTRGQQVTLSCSPISGHRSVSWYQQTPGQGLQFLFEYFSETQRNKGNFPGRFSGRQFSNSRSEMNVSTLELGDSALYLCASSLTSGKDEETQYFGPGTRLLVL.

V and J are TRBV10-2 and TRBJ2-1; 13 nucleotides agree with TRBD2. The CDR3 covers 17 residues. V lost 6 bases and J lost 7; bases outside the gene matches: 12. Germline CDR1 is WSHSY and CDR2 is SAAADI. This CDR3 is CASSMGLAGWKGNEQFF. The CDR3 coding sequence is TGCGCCAGCAGCATGGGACTAGCGGGATGGAAGGGGAATGAGCAGTTCTTC.

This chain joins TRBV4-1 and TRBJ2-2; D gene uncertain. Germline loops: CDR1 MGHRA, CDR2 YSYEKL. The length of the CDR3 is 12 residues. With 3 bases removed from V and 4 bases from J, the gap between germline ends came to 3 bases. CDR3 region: CASSQSTGELFF. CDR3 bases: TGCGCCAGCAGCCAGAGCACCGGGGAGCTGTTTTTT.

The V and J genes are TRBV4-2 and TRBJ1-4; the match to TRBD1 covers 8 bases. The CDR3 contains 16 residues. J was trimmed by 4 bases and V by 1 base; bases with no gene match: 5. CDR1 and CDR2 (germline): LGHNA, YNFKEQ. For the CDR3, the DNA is TGTGCCAGCAGCCAAGTCGCTGGACAGGGTAATGAAAAACTGTTTTTT. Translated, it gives CASSQVAGQGNEKLFF.

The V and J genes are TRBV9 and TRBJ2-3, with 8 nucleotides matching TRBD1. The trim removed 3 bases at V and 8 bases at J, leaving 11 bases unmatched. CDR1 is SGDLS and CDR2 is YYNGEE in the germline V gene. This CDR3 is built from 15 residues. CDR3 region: CASSAAGTGSPTQYF. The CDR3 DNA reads TGTGCCAGCAGCGCGGCCGGGACAGGCTCTCCTACGCAGTATTTT.

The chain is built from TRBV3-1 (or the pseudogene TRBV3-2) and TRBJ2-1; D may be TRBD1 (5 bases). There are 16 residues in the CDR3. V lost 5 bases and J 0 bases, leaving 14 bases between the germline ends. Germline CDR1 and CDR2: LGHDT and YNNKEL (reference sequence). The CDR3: CASSKGVQSSYNEQFF. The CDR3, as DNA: TGTGCCAGCAGCAAAGGGGTACAGAGCTCCTACAATGAGCAGTTCTTC.

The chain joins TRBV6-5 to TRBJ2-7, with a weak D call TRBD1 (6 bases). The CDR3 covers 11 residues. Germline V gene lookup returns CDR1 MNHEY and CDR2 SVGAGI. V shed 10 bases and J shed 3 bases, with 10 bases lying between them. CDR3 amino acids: CATRGFYEQYF. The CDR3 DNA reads TGTGCCACCAGGGGCTTCTACGAGCAGTACTTC.

CDR3 region: CASSQDGQGGDQPQHF. In DNA, the CDR3 is TGCGCCAGCAGCCAGGACGGACAGGGAGGGGATCAGCCCCAGCATTTT. This chain connects TRBV4-1 to TRBJ1-5; 8 nucleotides align to TRBD1. Germline V gene data show CDR1 as MGHRA and CDR2 as YSYEKL. V lost 3 bases and J lost 5; bases outside the gene matches: 9. The CDR3 consists of 16 residues.

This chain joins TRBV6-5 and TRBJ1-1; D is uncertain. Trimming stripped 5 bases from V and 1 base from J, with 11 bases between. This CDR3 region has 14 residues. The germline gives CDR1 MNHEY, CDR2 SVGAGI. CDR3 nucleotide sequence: TGTGCCAGCAGTCTCTTCTCGGGGAACACTGAAGCTTTCTTT. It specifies CASSLFSGNTEAFF.

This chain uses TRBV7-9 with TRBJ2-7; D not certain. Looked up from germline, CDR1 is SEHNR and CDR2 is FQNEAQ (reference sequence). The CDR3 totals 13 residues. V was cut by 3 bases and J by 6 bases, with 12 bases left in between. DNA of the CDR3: TGTGCCAGCAGCTTTCACGGTCCGGGCGAGCAGTACTTC. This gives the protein CASSFHGPGEQYF.

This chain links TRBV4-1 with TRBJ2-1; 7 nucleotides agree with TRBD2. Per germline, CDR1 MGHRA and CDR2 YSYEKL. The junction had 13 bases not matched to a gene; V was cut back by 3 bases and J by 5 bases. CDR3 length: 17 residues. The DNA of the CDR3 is TGCGCCAGCAGCCACCCCGAAGGGCGGGGGACCCACAATGAGCAGTTCTTC. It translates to CASSHPEGRGTHNEQFF.